The clone carrying this T cell receptor beta chain was detected a few times. CDR3 length: 16 amino acids. V lost 3 bases to trimming and J lost 2 bases, with 14 bases between them. Using its own MiXCR run on the RT-PCR reads, TCRdb lists one record per CDR3 protein. The sample yields 80,000 to 90,000 distinct CDR3 sequences, 40% to 60% seen once. This record comes from a study of patients and donors after allogeneic stem cell transplantation. The sequenced material came from blood, either unsorted or a sorted T cell fraction (not recorded which). The sequence came from a human donor who was either an allogeneic HSCT recipient or a stem cell or donor lymphocyte infusion donor (not recorded which). It is not recorded whose cells these are; they may come from a transplant donor. The gene calls are TRBV12-3 or TRBV12-4 and TRBJ1-5, with a tentative D call TRBD1 (5 bases). CDR3 sequence (DNA): TGTGCCAGCAGTTTTGGGGGTTTTAATGGCAATCAGCCCCAGCATTTT. Amino acids: CASSFGGFNGNQPQHF.